The 18 T cell receptor beta chains below all came from one sample that was sequenced in a study of regulatory T cells in long-lasting Graves disease. This sample's time point: newly diagnosed GD, antithyroid drugs for less than 3 months. PBMC-extracted RNA yielded the TCR library. Sequencing libraries for TCR beta were prepared with iRepertoire HTBI primers and Arm-PCR of CDR3 regions. TCRdb re-called the multiplex PCR reads with MiXCR, one entry per CDR3 protein. This sample has 360,000 or so distinct CDR3 sequences, with about an eighth found just once. This sample was shared with a second study, whose subject was T cells in Graves' hyperthyroidism and ophthalmopathy.

The source was peripheral blood mononuclear cells (PBMCs), collected at new diagnosis, from a patient treated with antithyroid drugs. Receptors originate from a woman in her late teens or twenties with Graves disease.

This clonotype was recorded only once. This chain joins TRBV20-1 and TRBJ2-5; TRBD2 agrees at 8 bases. Germline values: CDR1 DFQATT, CDR2 SNEGSKA (reference sequence). Trimming removed 6 bases from V and 5 bases from J; junction bases left unmatched: 8. The CDR3 has 13 amino acids. This chain's CDR3 is CSATPAGGETQYF. In nucleotides, the CDR3 is TGCAGTGCCACCCCCGCGGGGGGCGAGACCCAGTACTTC.

At least ten counts were recorded for this clonotype. V usage is TRBV7-3 and J usage is TRBJ2-1, with D tentatively TRBD1 (6 bases). In germline, CDR1 is SGHTA, CDR2 FQGTGA. The CDR3 length is 15 residues. V lost 6 bases and J lost 4, with 16 bases in between. CDR3 residues: CASSSPDSQYNEQFF. CDR3 bases: TGTGCCAGCAGTTCCCCGGACAGTCAATACAATGAGCAGTTCTTC.

There are many counts of this clonotype. J is TRBJ2-3 and V is TRBV15, with TRBD2 as a possible D gene (6 bases). The CDR3 extends over 15 amino acids. Germline lookup yields CDR1 LNHNV and CDR2 YYDKDF (reference sequence). V gave up 1 base and J gave up 0 bases, with 8 bases separating them. DNA of the CDR3: TGTGCCACCAGCAGAGGGCGGGGAAGCACAGATACGCAGTATTTT. This encodes CATSRGRGSTDTQYF.

This clonotype was seen a handful of times. The chain uses TRBV20-1 and TRBJ1-1; D is ambiguous. This CDR3 has 14 amino acids. Trimming took 3 bases from V and 3 from J, leaving 14 bases between them. The germline CDR1 and CDR2 sequences are DFQATT and SNEGSKA (reference sequence). CDR3 sequence reads: CSASKPGRYTEAFF. In DNA, the CDR3 is TGCAGTGCTAGTAAGCCGGGGAGGTACACTGAAGCTTTCTTT.

This clonotype has at least ten counts. V and J are TRBV5-1 and TRBJ2-2, with D unresolved. Trimming removed 3 bases from V and 0 bases from J, with 9 bases in between. Germline values: CDR1 SGHRS, CDR2 YFSETQ. The length of the CDR3 is 15 residues. The CDR3 here is CASSSQASNTGELFF. CDR3 DNA: TGCGCCAGCAGCTCGCAGGCATCGAACACCGGGGAGCTGTTTTTT.

J is TRBJ2-7 and V is TRBV6-2 or TRBV6-3; no clear D gene. There are 11 residues in the CDR3. Trimming removed 2 bases at V and 13 bases at J, with 12 bases between. The germline gives CDR1 MNHEY, CDR2 SVGEGT. In DNA, the CDR3 is TGTGCCAGCAGTTACGGAGTTAAATACTACGTC. Translation gives CASSYGVKYYV.

This clonotype appeared a few times. The chain couples TRBV28 to TRBJ2-7; D unclear. V lost 8 bases to trimming and J lost 2 bases, with 16 bases between them. The CDR3 length is 14 residues. The germline V gene encodes CDR1 MDHEN and CDR2 SYDVKM. The chain's CDR3 is CASSVRIATYEQYF. The CDR3 DNA reads TGTGCCAGCTCGGTCAGGATTGCGACCTACGAGCAGTACTTC.

This clonotype was recorded a few times. The J gene is TRBJ2-1, the V gene TRBV5-1; D possibly corresponds to TRBD1 (6 bases). The CDR3 contains 17 residues. Germline CDR1 and CDR2: SGHRS and YFSETQ. V lost 2 bases to trimming and J lost 10 bases, with 25 bases between them. Here the CDR3 DNA reads TGCGCCAGCAGCTTTTACCCGGGACAATCTCGCTCGTGGGAGCAGTTCTTC. Protein sequence: CASSFYPGQSRSWEQFF.

This clonotype was observed a handful of times. The rearrangement uses TRBV12-3 or TRBV12-4 and TRBJ2-1; 8 bases map to TRBD2. This CDR3 is built from 11 residues. After removal of 6 bases from V and 10 bases from J, the junction contained 2 bases not matched to a gene. CDR3 residues: CASRVAGEQFF. The CDR3, as DNA: TGTGCCAGCAGAGTAGCGGGGGAGCAGTTCTTC.

Points on this clonotype: This may stem from a read error, because a much larger clone lies one nucleotide away. The chain uses TRBV20-1 and TRBJ2-1; TRBD2 matches 9 bases. This CDR3 contains 12 residues. Per the germline V gene, CDR1 is DFQATT and CDR2 is SNEGSKA (reference sequence). The V segment lost 5 bases and the J segment 13 bases; nucleotides outside the gene matches: 9. This CDR3 is CSAPTSGETQFF. The CDR3 nucleotides are TGCAGTGCTCCGACTAGCGGAGAGACCCAGTTCTTC.

This clonotype has ten or more counts. CDR3 in DNA: TGTGCCAGCAGTGATCAGGACAGGGTGAATGAAAAACTGTTTTTT. Translated: CASSDQDRVNEKLFF. The chain couples TRBV2 to TRBJ1-4, with 8 bases identical to TRBD1. The CDR3 loop spans 15 amino acids. Germline lookup yields CDR1 SNHLY and CDR2 FYNNEI. With V trimmed by 3 bases and J by 5 bases, 5 bases remained unmatched.

This clonotype was seen many times. Here the CDR3 reads CASSQGLVGWEEETQYF. The CDR3 DNA reads as TGTGCCAGCAGCCAAGGACTAGTCGGTTGGGAAGAAGAGACCCAGTACTTC. The gene calls are TRBV7-8 and TRBJ2-5; 7 bases line up with TRBD2. The CDR3 covers 17 residues. Per the germline V gene, CDR1 is SGHVS and CDR2 is FQNEAQ. V gave up 5 bases and J gave up 3 bases; unmatched junction bases: 15. The variable domain in full, with the rest retrieved from reference TRBV7-8 and TRBJ2-5, is GAGVSQSPRYKVAKRGQDVALRCDPISGHVSLFWYQQALGQGPEFLTYFQNEAQLDKSGLPSDRFFAERPEGSVSTLKIQRTQQEDSAVYLCASSQGLVGWEEETQYFGPGTRLLVL.

At least ten counts were recorded for this clonotype. V is TRBV24-1 and J is TRBJ2-7, with TRBD2 matching 7 bases. CDR1 is KGHDR, CDR2 SFDVKD, per germline. The V and J ends lost 1 base and 0 bases, in that order; junction bases with no gene match: 8. This CDR3 region has 17 residues. The CDR3 reads CATSDFETSNLSYEQYV. The CDR3, as DNA: TGTGCCACCAGTGATTTTGAGACTAGCAACCTCTCCTACGAGCAGTACGTC.

In DNA form, the CDR3 reads TGTGCCAGTAGCCACACGCAGGGGGCGCTTGGTCAGCCCCAGCATTTT. Translated, it gives CASSHTQGALGQPQHF. This rearrangement joins TRBV19 to TRBJ1-5, with 8 bases fitting TRBD1. V lost 6 bases, J lost 6 bases, and 13 bases stayed unmatched. In germline, CDR1 is LNHDA, CDR2 SQIVND (reference sequence). The length of the CDR3 is 16 residues. Based on the CDR3 plus reference TRBV19 and TRBJ1-5, the full variable domain is DGGITQSPKYLFRKEGQNVTLSCEQNLNHDAMYWYRQDPGQGLRLIYYSQIVNDFQKGDIAEGYSVSREKKESFPLTVTSAQKNPTAFYLCASSHTQGALGQPQHFGDGTRLSIL.

Worth noting for this clonotype: It may be a read error: a sequence one base away is much more abundant. The V and J genes are TRBV29-1 and TRBJ2-5, with TRBD1 matching over 9 bases. CDR1 is SQVTM and CDR2 is ANQGSEA in the germline V gene. This CDR3 contains 18 residues. The CDR3 sequence is CTVVYPQGGQGISETQYF. Written as DNA, the CDR3 is TGCACCGTTGTCTACCCTCAGGGGGGACAGGGAATATCTGAGACCCAGTACTTC.

This clonotype showed up many times. This sequence joins TRBV24-1 and TRBJ2-2; D is tentatively TRBD1 or TRBD2 (5 bases each). V lost 9 bases and J 0 bases, leaving 10 bases between the germline ends. This CDR3 has 14 amino acids. The germline CDR1 and CDR2 sequences are KGHDR and SFDVKD. The CDR3 spells CATEGTANTGELFF. CDR3 DNA: TGTGCCACCGAGGGGACGGCGAACACCGGGGAGCTGTTTTTT.

This clonotype was seen ten or more times. The chain couples TRBV6-5 to TRBJ2-1, with D hard to call. The CDR3 loop spans 13 amino acids. V lost 3 bases and J lost 8, with 11 bases in between. Looked up from germline, CDR1 is MNHEY and CDR2 is SVGAGI. The CDR3 DNA reads as TGTGCCAGCAGTTATTTCTGGAACGATGAGCAGTTCTTC. The encoded protein is CASSYFWNDEQFF.

This clonotype was seen ten or more times. The chain links TRBV28 to TRBJ1-2; the D is unclear. The CDR3 runs to 15 residues. The V end was cut by 2 bases, the J end by 8 bases, with 18 bases between. The germline gives CDR1 MDHEN, CDR2 SYDVKM. The CDR3 here is CASSLRPGYLWGYTF. CDR3 nucleotides: TGTGCCAGCAGTTTAAGACCAGGATACCTATGGGGCTACACCTTC.